The 17 T cell receptor beta chains below come from one sample, sequenced in a study of OX40 agonist ivuxolimab in advanced cancers. The data were produced by immunoSEQ multiplex PCR, yet TCRdb's version contains in-frame clones alone and is incomplete. The table lists tens of thousands of clones, over 80% of them singletons, with around 6.2% in the top ten. This specimen consisted of CD4+ or CD8+ T cells sorted from blood, obtained in a trial of the OX40 agonist ivuxolimab. The receptors come from an adult with an advanced solid tumor such as melanoma, head and neck, liver or kidney cancer.

This chain links TRBV7-2 with TRBJ1-4; 7 bases fit TRBD1. This CDR3 contains 14 residues. CDR1 SGHTA and CDR2 FQGNSA come from the germline V gene. V dropped 2 bases and J dropped 7; count of bases not matched to a gene: 4. CDR3 sequence (DNA): TGTGCCAGCAGCTTATCCCCAGGGGGTGAAAAACTGTTTTTT. Translation gives CASSLSPGGEKLFF.

The J gene is TRBJ1-5, the V gene TRBV6-1; no clear D gene. Trimming pared 3 bases from V and 6 bases from J, leaving 9 bases between. Germline V gene data show CDR1 as MNHNS and CDR2 as SASEGT. The CDR3 sequence is 13 residues long. The CDR3 sequence is CASSEGTGQPQHF. The DNA of the CDR3 is TGTGCCAGCAGTGAGGGAACGGGTCAGCCCCAGCATTTT.

The V gene is TRBV14, the J gene TRBJ1-1, with 8 bases identical to TRBD1. The V segment lost 1 base and the J segment 10 bases; nucleotides outside the gene matches: 5. Germline V gene sequence: CDR1 SGHDN, CDR2 FVKESK. The CDR3 spans 13 residues. DNA for the CDR3: TGTGCCAGCAGCCAAGGGGTCGGGACAGGAGCTTTCTTT. Protein sequence: CASSQGVGTGAFF.

The CDR3 region is CASSLGGGRASNQPQHF. DNA of the CDR3: TGTGCCAGCAGCTTAGGGGGGGGCAGGGCGAGCAATCAGCCCCAGCATTTT. The chain links TRBV7-6 to TRBJ1-5; tentative D call: TRBD1 (6 bases). The ends were cut back, 1 base at V and 1 base at J, with 14 bases in the middle. The CDR3 contains 17 residues. Germline loops: CDR1 SGHVS, CDR2 FNYEAQ.

The V call is TRBV7-3, the J call TRBJ2-5; 7 positions match TRBD1. CDR1 is SGHTA, CDR2 FQGTGA, per germline. V was pared by 5 bases and J by 3 bases, with 3 bases of the junction left unmatched. The CDR3 contains 13 residues. The CDR3 sequence is CASSVGTEETQYF. CDR3 sequence (DNA): TGTGCCAGCAGCGTTGGGACAGAAGAGACCCAGTACTTC.

The rearrangement uses TRBV15 and TRBJ2-7; possibly TRBD1 or TRBD2 for D (5 bases each). The germline gives CDR1 LNHNV, CDR2 YYDKDF (reference sequence). The CDR3 length is 13 residues. Trimming removed 8 bases at V and 0 bases at J, with 11 bases between. The CDR3 is CATGDVSSYEQYF. CDR3 coding DNA: TGTGCCACCGGGGACGTCTCCTCCTACGAGCAGTACTTC.

This clone was recorded once. The chain carries TRBV5-1 and TRBJ2-7, with 8 positions matching TRBD1. Germline assignment: CDR1 SGHRS and CDR2 YFSETQ. The CDR3 covers 14 residues. The V segment lost 2 bases and the J segment 2 bases; nucleotides outside the gene matches: 3. The CDR3 is CASSFGQGTYEQYF. The CDR3 DNA follows: TGCGCCAGCAGCTTCGGACAGGGTACCTACGAGCAGTACTTC. The whole variable domain, remainder taken from reference TRBV5-1 and TRBJ2-7, is KAGVTQTPRYLIKTRGQQVTLSCSPISGHRSVSWYQQTPGQGLQFLFEYFSETQRNKGNFPGRFSGRQFSNSRSEMNVSTLELGDSALYLCASSFGQGTYEQYFGPGTRLTVT.

J is TRBJ2-2 and V is TRBV28; D is possibly TRBD1 (6 bases). The CDR3 totals 15 residues. Trimming took off 7 bases at V and 6 bases at J, with 18 bases between the two ends. The germline V gene encodes CDR1 MDHEN and CDR2 SYDVKM. This chain's CDR3 is CASTTRGSGSGELFF. The CDR3 coding sequence is TGTGCCAGCACCACCAGGGGTTCCGGGTCCGGGGAGCTGTTTTTT.

V is TRBV6-5 and J is TRBJ1-1; possible D gene TRBD1, 5 bases. Trimming shortened V by 6 bases and J by 4 bases, and 15 bases separated the two germline ends. The CDR3 runs 14 residues. Germline V lookup: CDR1 MNHEY, CDR2 SVGAGI. DNA for the CDR3: TGTGCCAGCAGCTTCGACAGTAGCCGCACTGAAGCTTTCTTT. Protein product: CASSFDSSRTEAFF.

The rearrangement links TRBV2 to TRBJ1-5, with 7 bases aligning to TRBD1. Germline-derived CDR1 and CDR2 are SNHLY and FYNNEI. This CDR3 region has 14 residues. Trimming removed 7 bases from V and 6 bases from J; junction bases left unmatched: 9. The CDR3 DNA reads as TGTGCCAGCACCCAAGACAGGGTTCCTCAGCCCCAGCATTTT. Amino acids: CASTQDRVPQPQHF.

The chain links TRBV2 to TRBJ2-4; D is ambiguous. The length of the CDR3 is 13 residues. V dropped 6 bases and J dropped 0 bases, with 6 bases sitting between them. Germline CDR1 reads SNHLY; CDR2 reads FYNNEI. DNA for the CDR3: TGTGCCAGCAGCCTAGGAGCCAAAAACATTCAGTACTTC. This encodes CASSLGAKNIQYF.

The CDR3 coding sequence is TGTGCCAGCAGCTCCAACAACAGGGCGGGCGAGCAGTACTTC. This gives the protein CASSSNNRAGEQYF. This rearrangement joins TRBV7-6 to TRBJ2-7, with a tentative D call TRBD1 (6 bases). Germline V gene sequence: CDR1 SGHVS, CDR2 FNYEAQ. The CDR3 loop spans 14 amino acids. Trimming cost V 4 bases and J 6 bases, with 16 bases left between them.

V gene TRBV11-2 combines with J gene TRBJ2-4; D is possibly TRBD2 (5 bases). The V end lost 2 bases, the J end lost 5 bases, and 19 bases lay between the germline ends. The CDR3 extends over 17 amino acids. Germline V gene data show CDR1 as SGHAT and CDR2 as FQNNGV. CDR3 bases: TGTGCCAGCAGCTTACAGCTTTTACGGGGTCGGGAAAACATTCAGTACTTC. It translates to CASSLQLLRGRENIQYF. The complete variable domain, with remaining parts taken from reference TRBV11-2 and TRBJ2-4, reads EAGVAQSPRYKIIEKRQSVAFWCNPISGHATLYWYQQILGQGPKLLIQFQNNGVVDDSQLPKDRFSAERLKGVDSTLKIQPAKLEDSAVYLCASSLQLLRGRENIQYFGAGTRLSVL.

The chain couples TRBV28 to TRBJ2-5; D unclear. CDR3 length equals 14 residues. V lost 5 bases and J 4 bases, leaving 14 bases between the germline ends. Germline CDR1 MDHEN, CDR2 SYDVKM. As DNA, the CDR3 is TGTGCCAGCAGTCGGGCCTCAAAGGGAGAGACCCAGTACTTC. It translates to CASSRASKGETQYF.

Comment on this clone: Other DNA sequences in the sample encode the same CDR3. The CDR3 is CASSQRGRGTDTQYF. CDR3 bases: TGCGCCAGCAGTCAGAGGGGGCGAGGCACAGATACGCAGTATTTT. The rearrangement uses TRBV4-1 and TRBJ2-3, with 7 bases identical to TRBD1. The CDR3 extends over 15 amino acids. Germline V CDR1 and CDR2: MGHRA, YSYEKL. Unmatched junction bases numbered 7, after V lost 6 bases and J lost 1 base.

CDR3: CASSSGLAAGNEQFF. The CDR3 coding sequence is TGTGCCAGCAGCTCTGGACTAGCCGCGGGCAATGAGCAGTTCTTC. The chain recombines TRBV5-4 with TRBJ2-1; 8 nucleotides align to TRBD2. Germline trimming cut 3 bases from V and 6 bases from J; bases unmatched to any gene: 8. Per the germline V gene, CDR1 is SGHNT and CDR2 is YYREEE (reference sequence). The CDR3 has 15 amino acids.

The chain links TRBV18 to TRBJ2-7, with 9 bases fitting TRBD1. The CDR3 consists of 13 residues. Losses at the gene ends were 3 bases for V and 3 bases for J; bases not matched to a gene: 0. CDR1 and CDR2 (germline): KGHSH, LQKENI. The CDR3 loop is CASSPTGGYEQYF. CDR3 sequence (DNA): TGTGCCAGCTCACCGACAGGGGGCTACGAGCAGTACTTC. Combining the CDR3 with reference TRBV18 and TRBJ2-7 gives the whole variable domain NAGVMQNPRHLVRRRGQEARLRCSPMKGHSHVYWYRQLPEEGLKFMVYLQKENIIDESGMPKERFSAEFPKEGPSILRIQQVVRGDSAAYFCASSPTGGYEQYFGPGTRLTVT.